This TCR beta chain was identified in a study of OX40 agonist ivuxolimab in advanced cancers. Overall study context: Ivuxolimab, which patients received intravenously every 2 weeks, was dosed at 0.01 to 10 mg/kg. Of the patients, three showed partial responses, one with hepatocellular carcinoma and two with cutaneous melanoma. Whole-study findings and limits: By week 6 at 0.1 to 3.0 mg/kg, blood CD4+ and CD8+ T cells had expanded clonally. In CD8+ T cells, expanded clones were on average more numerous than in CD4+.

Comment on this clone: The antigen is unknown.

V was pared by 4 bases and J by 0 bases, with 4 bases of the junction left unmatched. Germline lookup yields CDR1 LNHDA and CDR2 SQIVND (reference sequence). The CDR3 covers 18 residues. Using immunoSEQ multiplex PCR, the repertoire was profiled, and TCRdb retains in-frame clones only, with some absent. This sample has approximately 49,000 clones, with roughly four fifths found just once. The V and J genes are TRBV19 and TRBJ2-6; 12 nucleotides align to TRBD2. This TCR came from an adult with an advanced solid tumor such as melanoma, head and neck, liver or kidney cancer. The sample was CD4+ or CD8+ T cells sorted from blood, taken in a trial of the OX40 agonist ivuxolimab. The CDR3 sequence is CASSRSTSGSSGANVLTF. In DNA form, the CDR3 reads TGTGCCAGTAGTAGATCGACTAGCGGGAGCTCTGGGGCCAACGTCCTGACTTTC.